Following are 4 T cell receptor beta chains from one sample sequenced in a study of T cell responses to AZD1222 COVID-19 vaccine. Profiled with immunoSEQ multiplex PCR; TCRdb holds only in-frame clones, not every one. The sample records 89,000 or so clones, about 86% being singletons. Sequences were derived from peripheral blood, sampled on day 0 of AZD1222 vaccination. The receptors here all came from an adult in good health.

J is TRBJ2-2 and V is TRBV4-1; D remains ambiguous. CDR1 and CDR2 (germline): MGHRA, YSYEKL. This CDR3 is built from 14 residues. V gave up 4 bases and J gave up 7 bases, with 13 bases separating them. The CDR3 loop reads CASSPVLKGGELFF. The CDR3 nucleotides read TGCGCCAGCAGCCCAGTTCTCAAGGGCGGGGAGCTGTTTTTT.

This chain links TRBV27 with TRBJ1-6; D gene ambiguous. The CDR3 is 16 amino acids. The V end was cut by 6 bases, the J end by 0 bases, with 12 bases between. CDR1 MNHEY and CDR2 SMNVEV come from the germline V gene (reference sequence). The CDR3 is CASRTNRNSYNSPLHF. CDR3 DNA: TGTGCCAGCAGGACTAACAGAAACTCCTATAATTCACCCCTCCACTTT.

This sequence joins TRBV3-1 (or the pseudogene TRBV3-2) and TRBJ2-2; no reliable D call. CDR1 is LGHDT and CDR2 is YNNKEL in the germline V gene (reference sequence). The CDR3 totals 18 residues. V was trimmed by 5 bases and J by 0 bases, leaving 19 bases between them. The CDR3 loop is CASSLPGAEPTNTGELFF. Here the CDR3 DNA reads TGTGCCAGCAGCTTACCTGGCGCGGAGCCGACGAACACCGGGGAGCTGTTTTTT.

This clone was observed a few times. The V and J genes are TRBV5-1 and TRBJ2-1, with 13 nucleotides matching TRBD2. V dropped 0 bases and J dropped 8; count of bases not matched to a gene: 2. Germline V lookup: CDR1 SGHRS, CDR2 YFSETQ. This CDR3 comprises 15 residues. The CDR3 coding sequence is TGCGCCAGCAGCTTGGTAGGACTAGCGGGAGATGAGCAGTTCTTC. Its translation: CASSLVGLAGDEQFF.